The sequence of this T cell receptor beta chain was determined in a study of identical twins. Study conclusions and caveats: The study drew conclusions from cross-sectional statistical analysis, not from following the same donors. The more abundant beta clonotypes in cord blood had fewer insertions, and memory repertoires did not show this.

A universal primer site arose from template switching, and cDNA bore unique molecular identifiers. TCRdb ran MiXCR on the 5' RACE reads and lists one entry per CDR3 protein. This sample has 240,000 or so distinct CDR3 sequences; over 9.5% occur once, and the top ten carry 10%. The CDR3 runs to 13 residues. The V segment lost 8 bases and the J segment 5 bases; nucleotides outside the gene matches: 6. From germline, CDR1 is SGHTA and CDR2 FQGNSA. Regarding this clonotype: The antigen is unknown.

Source material: memory T cells sorted from blood. V usage is TRBV7-2 and J usage is TRBJ1-2, with TRBD1 matching over 9 bases. The origin of this receptor is a man in his fifties in good health. CDR3 loop: CASGTGTGYGYTF. The CDR3 coding sequence is TGTGCCAGCGGGACCGGGACAGGGTATGGCTACACCTTC. The full variable domain, rest sourced from reference TRBV7-2 and TRBJ1-2, is GAGVSQSPSNKVTEKGKDVELRCDPISGHTALYWYRQSLGQGLEFLIYFQGNSAPDKSGLPSDRFSAERTGGSVSTLTIQRTQQEDSAVYLCASGTGTGYGYTFGSGTRLTVV.